In this sample, the clone carrying this T cell receptor beta chain turned up a few times. 13 Jbeta primers and 60 Vbeta primers were used for the PCR. The table came from immunoSEQ multiplex PCR; TCRdb's copy has only in-frame clones and leaves some out. The table has approximately 110,000 clones, 69% seen once. The data belong to a study of cytomegalovirus exposure and HLA in healthy donors. This CDR3 has 12 residues. The V and J ends lost 4 bases and 5 bases respectively, with 8 bases between them. CDR1 is SGHTA and CDR2 is FQGNSA in the germline V gene. The sequence was obtained from a man aged 30 to 45 in good health and CMV-seronegative. The genes are TRBV7-2 and TRBJ2-5, with D perhaps matching TRBD2 (5 bases). Sequencing was done on a sample of PBMCs. The CDR3 nucleotides are TGTGCCAGCAGCTCGAGGGTTGAGACCCAGTACTTC. This gives the protein CASSSRVETQYF.